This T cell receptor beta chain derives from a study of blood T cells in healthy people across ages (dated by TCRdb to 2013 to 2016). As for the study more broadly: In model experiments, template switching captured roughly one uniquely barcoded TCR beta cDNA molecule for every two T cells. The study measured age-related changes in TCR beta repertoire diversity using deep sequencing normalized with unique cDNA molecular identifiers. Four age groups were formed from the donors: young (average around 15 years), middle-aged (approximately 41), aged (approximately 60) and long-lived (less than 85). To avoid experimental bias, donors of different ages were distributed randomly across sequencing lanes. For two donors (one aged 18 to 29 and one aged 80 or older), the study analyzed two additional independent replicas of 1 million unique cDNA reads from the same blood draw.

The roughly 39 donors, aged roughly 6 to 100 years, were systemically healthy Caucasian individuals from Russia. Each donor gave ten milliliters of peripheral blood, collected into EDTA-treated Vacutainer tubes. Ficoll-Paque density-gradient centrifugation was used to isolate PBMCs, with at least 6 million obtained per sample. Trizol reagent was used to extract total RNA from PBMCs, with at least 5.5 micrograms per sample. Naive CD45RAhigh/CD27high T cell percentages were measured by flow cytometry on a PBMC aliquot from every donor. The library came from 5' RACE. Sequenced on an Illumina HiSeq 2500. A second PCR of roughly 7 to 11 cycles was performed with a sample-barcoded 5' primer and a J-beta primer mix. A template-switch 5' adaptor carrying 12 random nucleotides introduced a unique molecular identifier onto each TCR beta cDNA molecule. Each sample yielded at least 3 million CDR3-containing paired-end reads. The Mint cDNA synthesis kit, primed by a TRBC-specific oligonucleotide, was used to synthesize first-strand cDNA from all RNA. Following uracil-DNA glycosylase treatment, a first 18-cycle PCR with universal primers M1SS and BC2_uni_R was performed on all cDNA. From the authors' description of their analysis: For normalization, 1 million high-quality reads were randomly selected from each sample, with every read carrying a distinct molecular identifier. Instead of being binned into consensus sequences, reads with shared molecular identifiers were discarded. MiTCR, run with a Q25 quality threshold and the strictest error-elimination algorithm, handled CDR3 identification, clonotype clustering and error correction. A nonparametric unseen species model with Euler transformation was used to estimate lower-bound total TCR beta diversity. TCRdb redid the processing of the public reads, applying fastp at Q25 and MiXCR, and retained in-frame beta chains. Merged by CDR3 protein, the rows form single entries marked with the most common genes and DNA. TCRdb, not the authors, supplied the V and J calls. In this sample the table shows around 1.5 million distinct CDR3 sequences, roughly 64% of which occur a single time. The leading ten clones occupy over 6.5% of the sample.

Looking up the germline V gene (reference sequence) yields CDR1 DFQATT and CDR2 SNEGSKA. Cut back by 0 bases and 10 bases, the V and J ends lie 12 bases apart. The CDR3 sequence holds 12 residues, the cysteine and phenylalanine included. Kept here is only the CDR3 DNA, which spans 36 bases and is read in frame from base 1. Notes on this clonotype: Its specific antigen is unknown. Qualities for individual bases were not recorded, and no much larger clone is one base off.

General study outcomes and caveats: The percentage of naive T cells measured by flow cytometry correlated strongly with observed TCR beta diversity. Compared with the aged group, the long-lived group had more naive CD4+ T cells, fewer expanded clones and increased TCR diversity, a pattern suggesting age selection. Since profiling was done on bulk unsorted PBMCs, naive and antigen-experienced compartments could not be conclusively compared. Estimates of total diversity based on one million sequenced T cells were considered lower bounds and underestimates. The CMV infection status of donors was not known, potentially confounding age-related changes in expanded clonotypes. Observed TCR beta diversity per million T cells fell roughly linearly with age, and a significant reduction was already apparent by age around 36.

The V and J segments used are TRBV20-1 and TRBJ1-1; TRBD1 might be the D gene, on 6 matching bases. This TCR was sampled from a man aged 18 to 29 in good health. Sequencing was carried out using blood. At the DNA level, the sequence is TGCAGTGCTAGAGAACAGGGAAGTATAGCTTTCTTT. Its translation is CSAREQGSIAFF.